This entry concerns a single T cell receptor beta chain. Its antigen is not known. Scientists made TCR beta cDNA using 5'RACE template switching with UMIs. TCRdb re-called the 5' RACE reads; one entry per CDR3 protein, DNA not given. The sample data list some 500,000 distinct CDR3 sequences. The source of the sample is a study of T cells expressing NK-cell markers. Study-level points and caveats: For a handful of donors, these clonotypes were likewise the leading ones in the CD3+CD56-NKG2C+ fraction.

The CDR3 runs to 15 residues. Germline V gene data show CDR1 as SGHRS and CDR2 as YFSETQ. This clonotype originated in a woman between 45 and 60 years old in good health. The rearrangement joins TRBV5-1 to TRBJ1-1; TCRdb outputs TRBD1, but without DNA this stays unchecked. Sequencing was carried out using blood T cells: a sorted CD56 or NKG2C T cell subset, CD4+ or CD8+ T cells, or bulk PBMC T cells (not recorded which). The CDR3 region is CASSFTQGVNSEAFF.